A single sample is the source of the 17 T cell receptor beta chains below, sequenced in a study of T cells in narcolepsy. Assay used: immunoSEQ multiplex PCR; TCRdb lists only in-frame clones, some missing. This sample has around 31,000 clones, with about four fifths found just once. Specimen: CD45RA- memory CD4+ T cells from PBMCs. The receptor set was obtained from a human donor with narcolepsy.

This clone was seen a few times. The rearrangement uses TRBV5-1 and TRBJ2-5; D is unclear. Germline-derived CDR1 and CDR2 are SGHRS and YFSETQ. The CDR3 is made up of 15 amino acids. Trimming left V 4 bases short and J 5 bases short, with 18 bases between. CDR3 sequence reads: CASSPLTSEGETQYF. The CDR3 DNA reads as TGCGCCAGCAGCCCCCTTACCAGCGAAGGGGAGACCCAGTACTTC.

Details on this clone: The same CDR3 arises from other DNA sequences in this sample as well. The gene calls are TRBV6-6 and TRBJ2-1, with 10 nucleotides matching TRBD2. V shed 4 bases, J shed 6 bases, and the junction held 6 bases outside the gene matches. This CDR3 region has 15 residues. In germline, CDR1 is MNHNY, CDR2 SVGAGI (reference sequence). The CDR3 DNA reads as TGTGCCAGCAGTTCCAGCGGGGGGGCCTCCAATGAGCAGTTCTTC. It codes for CASSSSGGASNEQFF.

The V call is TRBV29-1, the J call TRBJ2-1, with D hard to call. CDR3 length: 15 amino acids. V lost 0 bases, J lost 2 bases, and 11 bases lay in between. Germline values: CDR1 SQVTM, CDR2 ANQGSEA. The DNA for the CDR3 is TGCAGCGTTGAAGATTGGAAGGGAACCTACAATGAGCAGTTCTTC. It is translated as CSVEDWKGTYNEQFF.

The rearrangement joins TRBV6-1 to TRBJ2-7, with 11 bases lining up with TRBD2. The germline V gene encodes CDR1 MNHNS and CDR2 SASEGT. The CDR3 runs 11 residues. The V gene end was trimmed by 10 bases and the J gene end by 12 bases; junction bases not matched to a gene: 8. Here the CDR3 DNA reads TGTGCCACCGGACTAGCGGGCCGCTGGTACTTC. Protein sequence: CATGLAGRWYF.

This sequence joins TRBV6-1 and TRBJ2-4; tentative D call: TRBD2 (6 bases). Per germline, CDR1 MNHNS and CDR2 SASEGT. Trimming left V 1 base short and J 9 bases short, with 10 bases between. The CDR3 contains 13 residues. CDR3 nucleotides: TGTGCCAGCAGTGAAGGGCTGGGGGGCATTCAGTACTTC. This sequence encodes CASSEGLGGIQYF.

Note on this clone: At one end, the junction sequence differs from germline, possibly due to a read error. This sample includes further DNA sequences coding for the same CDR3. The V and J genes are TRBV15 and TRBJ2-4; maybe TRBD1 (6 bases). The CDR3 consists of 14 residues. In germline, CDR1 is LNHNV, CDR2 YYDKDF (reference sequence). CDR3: CATSREQGFDIQYF. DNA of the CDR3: TGTGCCACCAGCAGAGAACAGGGATTCGACATCCAGTACTTC.

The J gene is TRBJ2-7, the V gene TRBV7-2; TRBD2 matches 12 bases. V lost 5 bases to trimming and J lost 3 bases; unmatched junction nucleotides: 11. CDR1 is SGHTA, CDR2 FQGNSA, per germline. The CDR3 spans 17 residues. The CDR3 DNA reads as TGTGCCAGCAGCCTAGGAGGACTAGCGGGGCCATTCTACGAGCAGTACTTC. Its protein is CASSLGGLAGPFYEQYF.

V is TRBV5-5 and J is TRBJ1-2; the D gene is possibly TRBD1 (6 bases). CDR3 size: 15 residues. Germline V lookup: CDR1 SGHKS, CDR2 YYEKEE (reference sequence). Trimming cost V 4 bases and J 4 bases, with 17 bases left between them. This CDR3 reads CASSQDTGNFYGYTF. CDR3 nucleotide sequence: TGTGCCAGCAGCCAGGACACAGGGAACTTCTATGGCTACACCTTC.

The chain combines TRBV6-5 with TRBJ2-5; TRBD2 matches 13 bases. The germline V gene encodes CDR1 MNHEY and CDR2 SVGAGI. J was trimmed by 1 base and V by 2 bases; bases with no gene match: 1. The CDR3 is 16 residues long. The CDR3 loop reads CASSYRTSGGQETQYF. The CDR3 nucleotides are TGTGCCAGCAGTTACCGGACTAGCGGGGGCCAAGAGACCCAGTACTTC.

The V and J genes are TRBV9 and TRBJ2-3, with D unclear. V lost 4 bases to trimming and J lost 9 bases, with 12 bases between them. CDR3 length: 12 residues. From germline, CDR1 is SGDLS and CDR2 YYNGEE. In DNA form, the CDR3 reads TGTGCCAGCAGCCCCCCGATCGCGACGCAGTATTTT. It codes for CASSPPIATQYF.

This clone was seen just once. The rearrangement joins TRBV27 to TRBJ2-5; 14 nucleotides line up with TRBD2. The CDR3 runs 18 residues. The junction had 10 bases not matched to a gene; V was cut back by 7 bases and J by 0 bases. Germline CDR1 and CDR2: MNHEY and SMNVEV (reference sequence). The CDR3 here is CASTTRTSGGYNQETQYF. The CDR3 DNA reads TGTGCCAGCACCACTAGGACTAGCGGGGGGTATAACCAAGAGACCCAGTACTTC.

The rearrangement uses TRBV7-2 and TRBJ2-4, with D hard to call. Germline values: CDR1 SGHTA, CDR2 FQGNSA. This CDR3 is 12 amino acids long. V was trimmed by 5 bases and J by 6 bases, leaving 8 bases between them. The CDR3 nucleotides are TGTGCCAGCAGCCCTTACCGAAACATTCAGTACTTC. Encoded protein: CASSPYRNIQYF.

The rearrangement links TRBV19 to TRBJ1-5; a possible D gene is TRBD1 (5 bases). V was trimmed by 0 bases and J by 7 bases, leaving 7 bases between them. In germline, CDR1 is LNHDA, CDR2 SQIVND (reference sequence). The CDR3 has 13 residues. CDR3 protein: CASSIDRDQPQHF. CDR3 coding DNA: TGTGCCAGTAGTATAGACAGGGACCAGCCCCAGCATTTT.

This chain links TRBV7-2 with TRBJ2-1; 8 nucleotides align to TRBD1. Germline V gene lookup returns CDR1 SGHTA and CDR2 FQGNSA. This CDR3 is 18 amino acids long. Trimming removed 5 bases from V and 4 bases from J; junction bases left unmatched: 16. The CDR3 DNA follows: TGTGCCAGCAGCCCCACCCAACAGACAGGGGTGAGGTACAATGAGCAGTTCTTC. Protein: CASSPTQQTGVRYNEQFF.

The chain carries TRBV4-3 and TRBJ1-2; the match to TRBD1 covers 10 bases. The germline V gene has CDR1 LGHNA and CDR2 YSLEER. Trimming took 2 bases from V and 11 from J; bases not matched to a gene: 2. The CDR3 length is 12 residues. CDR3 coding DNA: TGCGCCAGCAGCCAACGGACAGGGGGATACACCTTC. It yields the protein CASSQRTGGYTF.

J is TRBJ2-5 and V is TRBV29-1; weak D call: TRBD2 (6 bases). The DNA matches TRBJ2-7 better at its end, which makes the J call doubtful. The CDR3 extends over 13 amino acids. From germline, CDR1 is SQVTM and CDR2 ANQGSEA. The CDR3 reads CSVSLRGTYEQYF. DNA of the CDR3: TGCAGCGTGTCGTTGCGGGGAACCTACGAGCAGTACTTC.

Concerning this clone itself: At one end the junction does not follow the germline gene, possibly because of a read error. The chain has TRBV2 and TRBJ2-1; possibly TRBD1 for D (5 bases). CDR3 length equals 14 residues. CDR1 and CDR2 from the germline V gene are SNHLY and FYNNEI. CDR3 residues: CALGNGALQNELFF. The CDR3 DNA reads TGTGCCCTGGGGAATGGGGCCCTACAAAATGAGCTGTTCTTC.